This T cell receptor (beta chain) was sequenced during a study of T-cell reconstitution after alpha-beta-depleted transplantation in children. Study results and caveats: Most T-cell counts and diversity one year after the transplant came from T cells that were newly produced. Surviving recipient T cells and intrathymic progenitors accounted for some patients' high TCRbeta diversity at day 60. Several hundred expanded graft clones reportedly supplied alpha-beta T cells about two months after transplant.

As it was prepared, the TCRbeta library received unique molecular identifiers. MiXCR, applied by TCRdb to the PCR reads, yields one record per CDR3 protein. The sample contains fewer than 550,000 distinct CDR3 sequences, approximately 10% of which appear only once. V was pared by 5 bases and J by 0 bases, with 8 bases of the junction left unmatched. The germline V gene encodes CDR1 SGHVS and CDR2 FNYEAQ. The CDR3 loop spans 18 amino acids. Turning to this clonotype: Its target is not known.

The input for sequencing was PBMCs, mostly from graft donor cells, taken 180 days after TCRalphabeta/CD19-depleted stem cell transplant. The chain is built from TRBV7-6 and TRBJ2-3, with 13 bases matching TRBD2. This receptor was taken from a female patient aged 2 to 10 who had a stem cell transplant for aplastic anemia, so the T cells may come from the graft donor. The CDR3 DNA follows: TGTGCCAGCAGCAAAGGGACTAGCGGGACTTCTAGCACAGATACGCAGTATTTT. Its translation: CASSKGTSGTSSTDTQYF.